A selection of T cell receptor beta chains follows, all from one sample in a study of shared clonotypes between healthy human individuals. The method was immunoSEQ multiplex PCR; TCRdb's version includes in-frame clones alone and lacks a portion of them. The repertoire holds about 92,000 clones, 68% seen once, with roughly 50% in the top ten. Specimen: memory CD8+ T cells sorted from blood. The receptors were gathered from a man younger than 40 in good health. The CDR3 runs from the conserved cysteine through the conserved F or W. D genes are given only for firm matches. Clone size is stated in some rows and not others, as once, few, many or a class when expanded.

-,-,TRBV7-9,TRBJ2-7,CASSFPRGDHWEQYF,TGTGCCAGCAGCTTCCCGAGGGGGGACCACTGGGAGCAGTACTTC
few,-,TRBV28,TRBJ1-3,CASSLSGPETGNTIYF,TGTGCCAGCAGTTTATCAGGGCCCGAGACTGGAAACACCATATATTTT
-,-,TRBV15,TRBJ2-2,CATQRGGQDTGELFF,TGTGCCACCCAAAGGGGGGGGCAGGACACCGGGGAGCTGTTTTTT
-,-,TRBV28,TRBJ1-3,CASSLFGSGNTIYF,TGTGCCAGCAGTTTATTCGGCTCTGGAAACACCATATATTTT
-,-,TRBV10-2,TRBJ1-2,CASSEFWGLWGYTF,TGCGCCAGCAGTGAATTCTGGGGGCTCTGGGGCTACACCTTC
-,-,TRBV6-1,TRBJ1-1,CASTPAGLMNTEAFF,TGTGCCAGCACCCCTGCAGGTCTCATGAACACTGAAGCTTTCTTT
few,-,TRBV18,TRBJ2-3,CASSPLSDTQYF,TGTGCCAGCTCACCCTTGTCAGATACGCAGTATTTT
-,TRBD1,TRBV30,TRBJ2-7,CAWDRGSSYEQYF,TGTGCCTGGGACAGGGGGAGCTCCTACGAGCAGTACTTC
-,TRBD1,TRBV10-2,TRBJ1-1,CATAGQGVTEAFF,TGCGCCACTGCGGGACAGGGGGTCACTGAAGCTTTCTTT
-,TRBD2,TRBV18,TRBJ2-1,CASSLAGDPEQFF,TGTGCCAGCTCACTAGCGGGAGATCCTGAGCAGTTCTTC
once,TRBD1,TRBV28,TRBJ1-2,CASSPPGQGASTYGYTF,TGTGCCAGCAGTCCGCCGGGACAGGGGGCGAGTACCTATGGCTACACCTTC
few,-,TRBV5-6,TRBJ2-7,CASSLAATMTYEQYF,TGTGCCAGCAGCTTGGCGGCGACAATGACCTACGAGCAGTACTTC
-,-,TRBV6-5,TRBJ2-3,CASRAGTDTQYF,TGTGCCAGCCGGGCTGGCACAGATACGCAGTATTTT
few,-,TRBV6-1,TRBJ2-2,CASSPEDGATGELFF,TGTGCCAGCAGTCCAGAAGACGGCGCCACCGGGGAGCTGTTTTTT
-,-,TRBV19,TRBJ1-3,CASSIGSGSLSGNTIYF,TGTGCCAGTAGTATTGGATCGGGGTCTCTCTCTGGAAACACCATATATTTT
-,-,TRBV11-2,TRBJ1-2,CASSPSGVGGYTF,TGTGCCAGCAGCCCCTCGGGGGTCGGTGGCTACACCTTC
-,-,TRBV30,TRBJ1-3,CAWSVGGNSGNTIYF,TGTGCCTGGAGTGTAGGGGGAAACTCTGGAAACACCATATATTTT
-,TRBD2,TRBV7-3,TRBJ2-5,CASRNFGLAGRTSQETQYF,TGTGCCAGCAGGAATTTCGGACTAGCGGGAAGAACTTCCCAAGAGACCCAGTACTTC
-,TRBD1,TRBV15,TRBJ1-2,CATSRDLWDRDGYTF,TGTGCCACCAGCAGAGATCTTTGGGACAGGGATGGCTACACCTTC
many,-,TRBV7-9,TRBJ2-7,CASDAGTYEQYF,TGTGCCAGCGATGCCGGGACCTACGAGCAGTACTTC
-,TRBD2,TRBV6-6,TRBJ2-7,CASSRLAGAYEQYF,TGTGCCAGCAGTAGACTAGCGGGAGCCTATGAGCAGTACTTC
few,TRBD1,TRBV4-3,TRBJ1-5,CASSQDLGQGANQPQHF,TGCGCCAGCAGCCAAGATCTCGGACAGGGGGCCAATCAGCCCCAGCATTTT
-,-,TRBV4-3,TRBJ2-3,CASSQGESPTDTQYF,TGCGCCAGCAGCCAAGGAGAGAGTCCCACAGATACGCAGTATTTT
-,TRBD2,TRBV27,TRBJ2-1,CASSLAGGLNEQFF,TGTGCCAGCAGTTTGGCGGGAGGATTGAATGAGCAGTTCTTC
many,TRBD2,TRBV6-5,TRBJ2-1,CASSGLAGGNEQFF,TGTGCCAGCAGCGGACTAGCGGGAGGGAATGAGCAGTTCTTC
-,-,TRBV2,TRBJ2-5,CASSEAPDNQETQYF,TGTGCCAGCAGTGAAGCCCCAGATAACCAAGAGACCCAGTACTTC
-,-,TRBV9,TRBJ2-7,CASSVNMGEQYF,TGTGCCAGCAGCGTTAACATGGGCGAGCAGTACTTC
many,TRBD2,TRBV25-1,TRBJ2-7,CASSRSTLTLAGRYEQYF,TGTGCCAGCAGTCGCTCTACCCTAACACTAGCGGGGCGCTACGAGCAGTACTTC
-,TRBD2,TRBV5-5,TRBJ2-1,CASSLALAGLGNNEQFF,TGTGCCAGCAGCTTGGCCCTAGCGGGGCTGGGAAACAATGAGCAGTTCTTC
-,TRBD1,TRBV5-4,TRBJ2-7,CASSPTGTAPYEQYF,TGTGCCAGCAGTCCTACCGGGACAGCTCCTTACGAGCAGTACTTC
-,-,TRBV6-4,TRBJ2-3,CASSRQASSTDTQYF,TGTGCCAGCAGCCGACAGGCATCTAGCACAGATACGCAGTATTTT
-,TRBD1,TRBV10-3,TRBJ2-5,CAISPTGVPQETQYF,TGTGCCATCAGCCCGACAGGGGTCCCACAAGAGACCCAGTACTTC
-,-,TRBV25-1,TRBJ1-2,CASSEWGTDGYGYTF,TGTGCCAGCAGTGAGTGGGGGACGGACGGGTATGGCTACACCTTC
-,-,TRBV5-1,TRBJ2-3,CASSSEGDTRYF,TGCGCCAGCAGCTCGGAAGGGGATACGCGGTATTTT